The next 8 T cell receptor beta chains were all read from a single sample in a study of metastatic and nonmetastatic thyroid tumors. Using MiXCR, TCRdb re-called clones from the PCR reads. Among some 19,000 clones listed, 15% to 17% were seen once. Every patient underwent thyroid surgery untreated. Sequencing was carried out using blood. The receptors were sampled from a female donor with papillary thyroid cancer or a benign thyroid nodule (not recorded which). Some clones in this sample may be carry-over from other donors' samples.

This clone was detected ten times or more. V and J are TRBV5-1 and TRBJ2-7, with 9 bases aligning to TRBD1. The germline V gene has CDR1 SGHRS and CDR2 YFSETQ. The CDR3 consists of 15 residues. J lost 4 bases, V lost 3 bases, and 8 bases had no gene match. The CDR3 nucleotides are TGCGCCAGCAGCTGGGGACAGGGAATGCGTTACGAGCAGTACTTC. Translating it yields CASSWGQGMRYEQYF. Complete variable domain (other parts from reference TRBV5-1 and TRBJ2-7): KAGVTQTPRYLIKTRGQQVTLSCSPISGHRSVSWYQQTPGQGLQFLFEYFSETQRNKGNFPGRFSGRQFSNSRSEMNVSTLELGDSALYLCASSWGQGMRYEQYFGPGTRLTVT.

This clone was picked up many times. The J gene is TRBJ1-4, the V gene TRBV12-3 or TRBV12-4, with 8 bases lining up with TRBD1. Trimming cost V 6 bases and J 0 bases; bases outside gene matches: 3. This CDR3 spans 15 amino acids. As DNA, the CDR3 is TGTGCCAGCAGGCGACAGGGGACAACTAATGAAAAACTGTTTTTT. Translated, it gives CASRRQGTTNEKLFF.

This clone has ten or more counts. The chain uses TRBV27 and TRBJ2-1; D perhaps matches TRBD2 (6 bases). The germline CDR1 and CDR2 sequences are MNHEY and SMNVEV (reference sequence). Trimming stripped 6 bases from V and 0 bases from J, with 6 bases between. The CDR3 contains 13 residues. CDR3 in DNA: TGTGCCAGCAGGGACTACTCCTACAATGAGCAGTTCTTC. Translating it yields CASRDYSYNEQFF.

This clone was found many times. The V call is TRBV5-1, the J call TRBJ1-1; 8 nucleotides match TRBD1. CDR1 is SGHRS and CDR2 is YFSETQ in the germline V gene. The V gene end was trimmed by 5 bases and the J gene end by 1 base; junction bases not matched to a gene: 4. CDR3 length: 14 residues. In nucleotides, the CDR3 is TGCGCCAGCAGGCAGGGGGCAGGGAACACTGAAGCTTTCTTT. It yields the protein CASRQGAGNTEAFF. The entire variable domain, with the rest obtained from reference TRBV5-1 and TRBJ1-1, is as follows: KAGVTQTPRYLIKTRGQQVTLSCSPISGHRSVSWYQQTPGQGLQFLFEYFSETQRNKGNFPGRFSGRQFSNSRSEMNVSTLELGDSALYLCASRQGAGNTEAFFGQGTRLTVV.

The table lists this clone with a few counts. The CDR3 DNA reads TGTGCCAGCAGCGGGGACAGCTCCTACGAGCAGTACTTC. This encodes CASSGDSSYEQYF. The gene calls are TRBV11-3 and TRBJ2-7; TRBD1 aligns across 7 bases. CDR1 is SGHNT and CDR2 is YENEEA in the germline V gene. V lost 5 bases to trimming and J lost 0 bases; unmatched junction nucleotides: 1. The CDR3 consists of 13 residues.

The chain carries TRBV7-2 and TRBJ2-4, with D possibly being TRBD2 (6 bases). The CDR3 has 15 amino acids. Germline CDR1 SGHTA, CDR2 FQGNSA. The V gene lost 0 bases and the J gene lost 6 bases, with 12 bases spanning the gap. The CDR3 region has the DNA TGTGCCAGCAGCTTAGCTGGGGGAGCGGGAAACATTCAGTACTTC. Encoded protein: CASSLAGGAGNIQYF. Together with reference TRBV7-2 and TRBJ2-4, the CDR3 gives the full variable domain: GAGVSQSPSNKVTEKGKDVELRCDPISGHTALYWYRQSLGQGLEFLIYFQGNSAPDKSGLPSDRFSAERTGGSVSTLTIQRTQQEDSAVYLCASSLAGGAGNIQYFGAGTRLSVL.

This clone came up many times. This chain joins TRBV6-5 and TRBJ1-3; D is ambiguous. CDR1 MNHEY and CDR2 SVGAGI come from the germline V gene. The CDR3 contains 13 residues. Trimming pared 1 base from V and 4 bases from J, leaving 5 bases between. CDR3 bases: TGTGCCAGCAGTTACTTTGGGGGAAACACCATATATTTT. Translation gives CASSYFGGNTIYF.

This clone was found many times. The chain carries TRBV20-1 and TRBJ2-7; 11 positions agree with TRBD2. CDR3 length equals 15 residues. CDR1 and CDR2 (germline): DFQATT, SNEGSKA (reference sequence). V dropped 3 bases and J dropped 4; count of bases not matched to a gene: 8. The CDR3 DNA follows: TGCAGTGCTAGGCAACTAGCGGGAGATCGGTACGAGCAGTACTTC. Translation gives CSARQLAGDRYEQYF.